The rows below give T cell receptor beta chains drawn from one sample of a study of blood T cell repertoires in COVID-19. Some clones are missing from TCRdb's copy, which holds only in-frame ones; the method was immunoSEQ multiplex PCR. Altogether 150,000 to 200,000 clones are present, 84% being singletons, with the ten largest covering 6% to 9%. Sequencing was performed on peripheral blood. All receptors derive from a man aged 35-49 years who had recovered from COVID-19. Each CDR3 is given with its conserved first and last residue. A D gene is named only where the DNA matches it firmly. Clone size, where shown, is once, few, many, or a class for clones that have expanded.

size,V,J,D,CDR3,DNA
.,TRBV7-8,TRBJ1-3,.,CASSLDRGGSGNTIYF,TGTGCCAGCAGCTTAGACCGAGGGGGCTCTGGAAACACCATATATTTT
.,TRBV5-4,TRBJ2-5,.,CASSRAGQETQYF,TGTGCCAGCAGTCGGGCGGGGCAAGAGACCCAGTACTTC
.,TRBV19,TRBJ1-1,.,CASTRPQGRNTEAFF,TGTGCCAGCACAAGACCTCAGGGGAGGAACACTGAAGCTTTCTTT
few,TRBV11-3,TRBJ1-6,TRBD1,CASSGEGTGSSPLHF,TGTGCCAGCAGCGGGGAAGGGACAGGTTCATCACCCCTCCACTTT
.,TRBV2,TRBJ1-5,TRBD1,CASSDVWDRGRGSNQPQHF,TGTGCCAGCAGTGATGTTTGGGACAGGGGTAGGGGCAGCAATCAGCCCCAGCATTTT
.,TRBV28,TRBJ1-2,.,CASSSRQRVEDGYTF,TGTGCCAGCAGTTCACGCCAGAGGGTGGAGGATGGCTACACCTTC
.,TRBV7-6,TRBJ2-2,.,CASSPTGGNTGELFF,TGTGCCAGCAGTCCGACTGGTGGAAACACCGGGGAGCTGTTTTTT
.,TRBV5-5,TRBJ1-1,.,CASSLLDSNTEAFF,TGTGCCAGCAGCTTGTTGGACTCAAACACTGAAGCTTTCTTT
.,TRBV5-4,TRBJ2-1,TRBD2,CASSLDSGSHNEQFF,TGTGCCAGCAGCTTGGATAGCGGGAGCCACAATGAGCAGTTCTTC
.,TRBV4-1,TRBJ2-3,.,CASSQGAERGTDTQYF,TGCGCCAGCAGCCAAGGGGCTGAGCGGGGCACAGATACGCAGTATTTT
.,TRBV9,TRBJ2-2,.,CASSVYSGNTGELFF,TGTGCCAGCAGCGTGTATAGCGGAAACACCGGGGAGCTGTTTTTT
once,TRBV2,TRBJ2-5,TRBD1,CASSGDRDQTQYF,TGTGCCAGCAGTGGGGACAGGGATCAGACCCAGTACTTC
.,TRBV19,TRBJ1-4,TRBD1,CASHDRDRGKLFF,TGTGCCAGCCATGACAGGGATCGGGGGAAACTGTTTTTT
.,TRBV2,TRBJ2-7,.,CASMGRDTNPYEQYF,TGTGCCAGCATGGGTCGGGACACTAATCCTTACGAGCAGTACTTC
few,TRBV7-2,TRBJ2-1,.,CASSLGQYNEQFF,TGTGCCAGCAGCTTAGGACAGTACAATGAGCAGTTCTTC
many,TRBV3-1/TRBV3-2,TRBJ1-5,.,CASSAGDGNQPQHF,TGTGCCAGCAGCGCAGGGGACGGCAATCAGCCCCAGCATTTT
.,TRBV5-4,TRBJ2-3,TRBD1,CASSFQSGTDLRDTQYF,TGTGCCAGCAGCTTCCAATCCGGGACAGACTTAAGGGATACGCAGTATTTT
few,TRBV2,TRBJ2-3,.,CASSALVDTQYF,TGTGCCAGCAGCGCGTTAGTCGATACGCAGTATTTT
.,TRBV7-2,TRBJ2-5,.,CASSLAATAWETQYF,TGTGCCAGCAGCTTAGCCGCTACCGCCTGGGAGACCCAGTACTTC
.,TRBV7-9,TRBJ2-1,.,CASSHFPGGLGNEQFF,TGTGCCAGCAGCCATTTCCCGGGGGGCCTCGGCAATGAGCAGTTCTTC
.,TRBV10-3,TRBJ2-2,TRBD1,CAISTGTGYTGELFF,TGTGCCATCAGCACCGGGACAGGGTACACCGGGGAGCTGTTTTTT
.,TRBV6-5,TRBJ2-5,TRBD1,CASSYFGTAGETQYF,TGTGCCAGCAGTTACTTCGGGACAGCCGGGGAGACCCAGTACTTC
.,TRBV7-8,TRBJ1-4,.,CASSQAGVNEKLFF,TGTGCCAGCAGTCAAGCAGGTGTCAATGAAAAACTGTTTTTT
.,TRBV9,TRBJ2-1,TRBD2,CASSPAGGYEQFF,TGTGCCAGCTCCCCAGCGGGAGGGTATGAGCAGTTCTTC
few,TRBV7-2,TRBJ2-1,.,CASSFGVYNEQFF,TGTGCCAGCAGCTTCGGTGTATACAATGAGCAGTTCTTC
.,TRBV7-9,TRBJ2-1,TRBD2,CASSSRGAGGFYNEQFF,TGTGCCAGCAGCTCCAGGGGAGCGGGAGGATTTTACAATGAGCAGTTCTTC
.,TRBV27,TRBJ2-7,TRBD2,CASSKIKGTIPYEQYF,TGTGCCAGCAGTAAGATAAAAGGGACTATACCCTACGAGCAGTACTTC
.,TRBV9,TRBJ2-7,.,CASSVDSFAYEQYF,TGTGCCAGCAGCGTAGACTCTTTTGCCTACGAGCAGTACTTC
once,TRBV2,TRBJ1-1,TRBD1,CASSPRQGATTEAFF,TGTGCCAGCAGTCCGCGGCAGGGGGCGACAACTGAAGCTTTCTTT
.,TRBV4-3,TRBJ1-1,.,CASSHQGQNTEAFF,TGCGCCAGCAGCCACCAGGGACAGAACACTGAAGCTTTCTTT
many,TRBV27,TRBJ2-5,TRBD1,CASRGQIQETQYF,TGTGCCAGCAGGGGACAGATCCAAGAGACCCAGTACTTC
.,TRBV2,TRBJ2-3,.,CASSKTGTDTQYF,TGTGCCAGCAGCAAAACAGGGACAGATACGCAGTATTTT
.,TRBV7-8,TRBJ2-2,.,CASSLMGLANTGELFF,TGTGCCAGCAGTCTGATGGGGCTAGCGAACACCGGGGAGCTGTTTTTT